This T cell receptor beta chain emerged from a study of T cells in Graves' hyperthyroidism and ophthalmopathy. General observations from the study: Most thyroid clonotypes expanded above 0.001 appeared in blood too.

CDR3 length: 12 amino acids. Germline loops: CDR1 SQVTM, CDR2 ANQGSEA. Trimming left V 5 bases short and J 7 bases short, with 11 bases between. Researchers took RNA transcripts and amplified the TCR beta CDR3 regions from them. Initially, a first-round RT-PCR of the TCR CDR3 employed the HTBI primer set. TCRdb fed the multiplex PCR reads into MiXCR, producing one record per CDR3 protein. Seen here are 490,000 or so distinct CDR3 sequences, 40% to 50% observed once, and the top ten hold 44%. This clonotype was seen repeatedly, ten times or more. The antigen remains undetermined. J is TRBJ2-2 and V is TRBV29-1; D is unclear. Input material: peripheral blood or thyroid tissue (not recorded which). The source of this sequence is an adult woman with Graves' disease, either hyperthyroidism or ophthalmopathy (not recorded which). The CDR3 loop is CSVSPRHGELFF. CDR3 bases: TGCAGCGTTTCTCCGAGGCACGGGGAGCTGTTTTTT.